The rows below give T cell receptor beta chains drawn from one sample of a study of cytomegalovirus exposure and HLA in healthy donors. Libraries were prepared by immunoSEQ multiplex PCR; TCRdb keeps only in-frame clonotypes and omits some of them. This table has approximately 150,000 clones, under 70% appearing once. Sequenced input: PBMCs. These receptors originate from a young woman in good health and CMV-seropositive. Each CDR3 is given with its conserved first and last residue. D genes are given only for firm matches. For some rows the clone size is stated as once, few or many, or as a class when expanded; others skip it.

v_gene: TRBV9
j_gene: TRBJ2-1
d_gene: TRBD2
abundance: -
CDR3nt: TGTGCCAGCGATGCGGGAGGGGGCGCAGTGATGGGGAATGAGCAGTTCTTC
CDR3aa: CASDAGGGAVMGNEQFF

v_gene: TRBV9
j_gene: TRBJ1-2
d_gene: TRBD1
abundance: -
CDR3nt: TGTGCCAGCAGCGTAGGGCCGACAGGGGGCTATGGCTACACCTTC
CDR3aa: CASSVGPTGGYGYTF

v_gene: TRBV19
j_gene: TRBJ1-1
d_gene: -
abundance: -
CDR3nt: TGTGCCAGTAGTATCTCTGTAGAGATTAGCACTGAAGCTTTCTTT
CDR3aa: CASSISVEISTEAFF

v_gene: TRBV5-4
j_gene: TRBJ2-3
d_gene: -
abundance: few
CDR3nt: TGTGCCAGCAGCGATAGGACTTCTAGCACAGATACGCAGTATTTT
CDR3aa: CASSDRTSSTDTQYF

v_gene: TRBV30
j_gene: TRBJ1-1
d_gene: TRBD1
abundance: -
CDR3nt: TGTGCCTGGAGTGAGGGGACAGCGAACACTGAAGCTTTCTTT
CDR3aa: CAWSEGTANTEAFF

v_gene: TRBV6-5
j_gene: TRBJ2-7
d_gene: TRBD1
abundance: -
CDR3nt: TGTGCCAGCAGTTACCCCGGACAGGGGCGCTACGAGCAGTACTTC
CDR3aa: CASSYPGQGRYEQYF

v_gene: TRBV1
j_gene: TRBJ1-5
d_gene: -
abundance: -
CDR3nt: TGCACCAGCAGCCAAGATGGGGGCAGGCAGCCCCAGCATTTT
CDR3aa: CTSSQDGGRQPQHF

v_gene: TRBV5-1
j_gene: TRBJ1-2
d_gene: -
abundance: -
CDR3nt: TGCGCCAGCAGGACAGCACTGATACCCTATGGCTACACCTTC
CDR3aa: CASRTALIPYGYTF

v_gene: TRBV5-1
j_gene: TRBJ2-3
d_gene: -
abundance: -
CDR3nt: TGCGCCAGCAGCACCTCTAGCGCTGGGATGCCAGATACGCAGTATTTT
CDR3aa: CASSTSSAGMPDTQYF

v_gene: TRBV9
j_gene: TRBJ2-1
d_gene: TRBD2
abundance: -
CDR3nt: TGTGCCAGCAGCGTAGGGGGGACTAGCGGGGGCCATGAGCAGTTCTTC
CDR3aa: CASSVGGTSGGHEQFF

v_gene: TRBV6-1
j_gene: TRBJ2-7
d_gene: -
abundance: -
CDR3nt: TGTGCCAGCAGTGAACACAGCTCCTACGAGCAGTACTTC
CDR3aa: CASSEHSSYEQYF

v_gene: TRBV11-2
j_gene: TRBJ1-2
d_gene: -
abundance: -
CDR3nt: TGTGCCAGCAGCTTAGACCCGGGGAGCGGCTACACCTTC
CDR3aa: CASSLDPGSGYTF

v_gene: TRBV5-4
j_gene: TRBJ2-7
d_gene: TRBD2
abundance: -
CDR3nt: TGTGCCAGCAGCTCTCCGGGACTAGCGGATTACGAGCAGTACTTC
CDR3aa: CASSSPGLADYEQYF

v_gene: TRBV6-5
j_gene: TRBJ2-7
d_gene: TRBD1
abundance: -
CDR3nt: TGTGCCAGCCAGACAGGGCCCGAGCAGTACTTC
CDR3aa: CASQTGPEQYF

v_gene: TRBV10-3
j_gene: TRBJ2-6
d_gene: -
abundance: -
CDR3nt: TGTGCCATCAGTGAGTCGGTTACGGACAGCTCTGGGGCCAACGTCCTGACTTTC
CDR3aa: CAISESVTDSSGANVLTF

v_gene: TRBV28
j_gene: TRBJ1-6
d_gene: -
abundance: -
CDR3nt: TGTGCCAGCAAGGATTCCAGCGGAACACCCCTCCACTTT
CDR3aa: CASKDSSGTPLHF

v_gene: TRBV5-4
j_gene: TRBJ2-7
d_gene: TRBD1
abundance: few
CDR3nt: TGTGCCAGCAGCTTGGCCTTGACAGGGAGCTCCTACGAGCAGTACTTC
CDR3aa: CASSLALTGSSYEQYF

v_gene: TRBV28
j_gene: TRBJ2-4
d_gene: TRBD2
abundance: -
CDR3nt: TGTGCCAGCACAATAGCGGGGGGGATAGCCAAAAACATTCAGTACTTC
CDR3aa: CASTIAGGIAKNIQYF

v_gene: TRBV29-1
j_gene: TRBJ2-1
d_gene: TRBD1
abundance: few
CDR3nt: TGCAGCGTCGGACAGGTGGAAATTGAGCAGTTCTTC
CDR3aa: CSVGQVEIEQFF

v_gene: TRBV5-8
j_gene: TRBJ2-1
d_gene: TRBD2
abundance: few
CDR3nt: TGTGCCAGCAGCGTGGGACTAAACCTGCAGTTCTTC
CDR3aa: CASSVGLNLQFF

v_gene: TRBV6-5
j_gene: TRBJ1-3
d_gene: -
abundance: -
CDR3nt: TGTGCCAGCAGTTACTCGGCCAGACTAGGAGGAAACACCATATATTTT
CDR3aa: CASSYSARLGGNTIYF

v_gene: TRBV10-3
j_gene: TRBJ2-5
d_gene: -
abundance: few
CDR3nt: TGTGCCATCAGTGAGTCGAGAGGGAATTGGGAGACCCAGTACTTC
CDR3aa: CAISESRGNWETQYF

v_gene: TRBV30
j_gene: TRBJ2-7
d_gene: -
abundance: -
CDR3nt: TGTGCCTGGAGTGTAGGGGTGGGGCGCGAGCAGTACTTC
CDR3aa: CAWSVGVGREQYF

v_gene: TRBV10-3
j_gene: TRBJ1-2
d_gene: TRBD1
abundance: -
CDR3nt: TGTGCCATCAGGATCGGGACAGGGGGAAAGTATGGCTACACCTTC
CDR3aa: CAIRIGTGGKYGYTF

v_gene: TRBV5-1
j_gene: TRBJ1-4
d_gene: -
abundance: -
CDR3nt: TGCGCCAGCAGCTTAGGACTGGCGAATGAAAAACTGTTTTTT
CDR3aa: CASSLGLANEKLFF

v_gene: TRBV11-2
j_gene: TRBJ1-5
d_gene: TRBD1
abundance: -
CDR3nt: TGTGCCAGCAGCTTAGGGACAGGGGATAGTCAGCCCCAGCATTTT
CDR3aa: CASSLGTGDSQPQHF

v_gene: TRBV5-1
j_gene: TRBJ2-6
d_gene: -
abundance: once
CDR3nt: TGCGCCAGCAGCTTGCGCCAGGATAGGCCTGGGGCCAACGTCCTGACTTTC
CDR3aa: CASSLRQDRPGANVLTF

v_gene: TRBV9
j_gene: TRBJ1-1
d_gene: -
abundance: -
CDR3nt: TGTGCCAGCAGCGTAGGGAGTGACACTGAAGCTTTCTTT
CDR3aa: CASSVGSDTEAFF

v_gene: TRBV2
j_gene: TRBJ2-2
d_gene: -
abundance: -
CDR3nt: TGTGCCAGCAGGGATAGAACAGACACCGGGGAGCTGTTTTTT
CDR3aa: CASRDRTDTGELFF

v_gene: TRBV5-4
j_gene: TRBJ1-6
d_gene: TRBD1
abundance: -
CDR3nt: TGTGCCAGCAGCTTGGGGGACAGGGCTAATTCACCCCTCCACTTT
CDR3aa: CASSLGDRANSPLHF

v_gene: TRBV5-1
j_gene: TRBJ2-3
d_gene: TRBD1
abundance: -
CDR3nt: TGCGCCAGCAGCTTCGGACAGGGCACAGATACGCAGTATTTT
CDR3aa: CASSFGQGTDTQYF

v_gene: TRBV10-2
j_gene: TRBJ1-2
d_gene: TRBD1
abundance: -
CDR3nt: TGCGCCAGCAGGGAGGACAGGGCCTATTCGCGGGGCTACACCTTC
CDR3aa: CASREDRAYSRGYTF

v_gene: TRBV19
j_gene: TRBJ2-1
d_gene: TRBD2
abundance: -
CDR3nt: TGTGCCAGTAGTATGAGTGGGACTAGCATCGATGAGCAGTTCTTC
CDR3aa: CASSMSGTSIDEQFF

v_gene: TRBV4-1
j_gene: TRBJ1-5
d_gene: -
abundance: -
CDR3nt: TGCGCCAGCAGCCAAGGGCTGATCCATAGCAATCAGCCCCAGCATTTT
CDR3aa: CASSQGLIHSNQPQHF

v_gene: TRBV6-1
j_gene: TRBJ2-5
d_gene: -
abundance: once
CDR3nt: TGTGCCAGCAGTTTGAGGGTTAAGACGGAGACCCAGTACTTC
CDR3aa: CASSLRVKTETQYF

v_gene: TRBV25-1
j_gene: TRBJ2-7
d_gene: TRBD2
abundance: -
CDR3nt: TGTGCCAGCAGTGAATATCAGACTAGCTCCCTGGAGCAGTACTTC
CDR3aa: CASSEYQTSSLEQYF

v_gene: TRBV10-3
j_gene: TRBJ1-5
d_gene: -
abundance: few
CDR3nt: TGTGCCATCAGTGACTGGGGGGGCAGCAATCAGCCCCAGCATTTT
CDR3aa: CAISDWGGSNQPQHF

v_gene: TRBV4-2
j_gene: TRBJ2-3
d_gene: -
abundance: -
CDR3nt: TGTGCCAGCAGCCAACGCGGGGAAAGCACAGATACGCAGTATTTT
CDR3aa: CASSQRGESTDTQYF

v_gene: TRBV6-5
j_gene: TRBJ1-3
d_gene: -
abundance: -
CDR3nt: TGTGCCAGCAGTTACTCCAGTGATCTGGGAAACACCATATATTTT
CDR3aa: CASSYSSDLGNTIYF

v_gene: TRBV5-1
j_gene: TRBJ2-5
d_gene: TRBD1
abundance: few
CDR3nt: TGCGCCAGCAGCCCGGACAGGAGTTGGACCCAGTACTTC
CDR3aa: CASSPDRSWTQYF

v_gene: TRBV9
j_gene: TRBJ2-1
d_gene: -
abundance: few
CDR3nt: TGTGCCAGCAGCGTCGACAGGGAGCAGTTCTTC
CDR3aa: CASSVDREQFF

v_gene: TRBV5-6
j_gene: TRBJ1-1
d_gene: -
abundance: -
CDR3nt: TGTGCCAGCAGCTTCGGGCAGGGCCGGGCTTTCTTT
CDR3aa: CASSFGQGRAFF

v_gene: TRBV5-6
j_gene: TRBJ1-6
d_gene: -
abundance: -
CDR3nt: TGTGCCAGCAGTGGAGGGAGGGAGGGATGGCGGAATTCACCCCTCCACTTT
CDR3aa: CASSGGREGWRNSPLHF

v_gene: TRBV7-7
j_gene: TRBJ2-2
d_gene: TRBD2
abundance: -
CDR3nt: TGTGCCAGCAGCCCACTAGCGGGAGGGACCGGCGGGGAGCTGTTTTTT
CDR3aa: CASSPLAGGTGGELFF

v_gene: TRBV5-1
j_gene: TRBJ1-1
d_gene: -
abundance: -
CDR3nt: TGCGCCAGCAGCCCGTCCGGCCATGGGGGAGGGACTGAAGCTTTCTTT
CDR3aa: CASSPSGHGGGTEAFF

v_gene: TRBV2
j_gene: TRBJ2-5
d_gene: TRBD2
abundance: -
CDR3nt: TGTGCCGGCCGCCTAGTGGCGGGGGGGCTCTTGGAGACCCAGTACTTC
CDR3aa: CAGRLVAGGLLETQYF

v_gene: TRBV4-1
j_gene: TRBJ1-3
d_gene: TRBD1
abundance: -
CDR3nt: TGCGCCAGCAGCCGGGGACAGGGGGGAATGAACACCATATATTTT
CDR3aa: CASSRGQGGMNTIYF

v_gene: TRBV9
j_gene: TRBJ2-7
d_gene: TRBD2
abundance: -
CDR3nt: TGTGCCAGCAGCGTAAACGTAGGGACTAGGGATCCGGTCTCCTACGAGCAGTACTTC
CDR3aa: CASSVNVGTRDPVSYEQYF

v_gene: TRBV7-9
j_gene: TRBJ2-7
d_gene: -
abundance: medium-sized
CDR3nt: TGTGCCACCACTTTGGGCGACTCCTACGAGCAGTACTTC
CDR3aa: CATTLGDSYEQYF

v_gene: TRBV2
j_gene: TRBJ2-5
d_gene: -
abundance: -
CDR3nt: TGTGCCAGCACTACCCAAGAGACCCAGTACTTC
CDR3aa: CASTTQETQYF

v_gene: TRBV2
j_gene: TRBJ1-5
d_gene: -
abundance: -
CDR3nt: TGTGCCAGCAGGGTATACACCGCCAATCAGCCCCAGCATTTT
CDR3aa: CASRVYTANQPQHF

v_gene: TRBV19
j_gene: TRBJ1-4
d_gene: -
abundance: few
CDR3nt: TGTGCCAGTAGTATCGGCGGTTTTGAAAAACTGTTTTTT
CDR3aa: CASSIGGFEKLFF

v_gene: TRBV30
j_gene: TRBJ2-7
d_gene: TRBD2
abundance: few
CDR3nt: TGTGCCTGGAGTGTTCAAGCGGGGTACTACGAGCAGTACTTC
CDR3aa: CAWSVQAGYYEQYF

v_gene: TRBV28
j_gene: TRBJ2-7
d_gene: TRBD2
abundance: once
CDR3nt: TGTGCCAGCAGCGGAGGACTAGCGGGGGTCGAGCAGTACTTC
CDR3aa: CASSGGLAGVEQYF

v_gene: TRBV15
j_gene: TRBJ2-1
d_gene: TRBD2
abundance: -
CDR3nt: TGTGCCACCAGCCCCCTTGAGGGCGGGAGTGTTGATGAGCAGTTCTTC
CDR3aa: CATSPLEGGSVDEQFF